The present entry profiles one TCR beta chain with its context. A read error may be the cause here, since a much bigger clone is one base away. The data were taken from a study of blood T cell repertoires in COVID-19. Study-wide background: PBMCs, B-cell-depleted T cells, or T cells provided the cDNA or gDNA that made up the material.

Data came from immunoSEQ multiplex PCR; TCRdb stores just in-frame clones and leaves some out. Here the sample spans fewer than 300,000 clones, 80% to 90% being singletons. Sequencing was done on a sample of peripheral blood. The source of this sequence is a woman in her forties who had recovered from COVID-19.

The CDR3 region is CASSLGGGSPLHF. The CDR3 bases are TGTGCCAGCAGCTTAGGGGGAGGGTCACCCCTCCACTTT. The chain has TRBV7-9 and TRBJ1-6; the D is unclear. This CDR3 contains 13 residues. The V gene's germline CDR1 is SEHNR and CDR2 FQNEAQ (reference sequence). V lost 1 base to trimming and J lost 10 bases, with 8 bases between them.